This is a list of T cell receptor beta chains from one sample in a study of beta chain features in type 1 diabetes. Profiling relied on immunoSEQ multiplex PCR, and the TCRdb table lists in-frame clones only, not all of them. The table has around 300,000 clones, around 15% seen once. Material for sequencing was central memory CD4+ T cells from blood. Source of these receptors: a man aged 25 to 45 in good health. Each CDR3 is given with its conserved first and last residue. D genes are given only for firm matches. Not every row has a clone size; where given, it reads once, few, many or a size class.

v_gene: TRBV6-1
j_gene: TRBJ2-2
d_gene: .
len: 14
abundance: .
CDR3nt: TGTGCCAGCATCAGCACAGGGAACACCGGGGAGCTGTTTTTT
CDR3aa: CASISTGNTGELFF

v_gene: TRBV5-4
j_gene: TRBJ2-2
d_gene: TRBD1
len: 16
abundance: few
CDR3nt: TGTGCCAGCAGTCGGGGACAGGGGGCAAACACCGGGGAGCTGTTTTTT
CDR3aa: CASSRGQGANTGELFF

v_gene: TRBV7-3
j_gene: TRBJ1-1
d_gene: .
len: 15
abundance: few
CDR3nt: TGTGCCAGCAGCTTAAACTCGGACAGTTACACTGAAGCTTTCTTT
CDR3aa: CASSLNSDSYTEAFF

v_gene: TRBV11-2
j_gene: TRBJ1-5
d_gene: .
len: 13
abundance: .
CDR3nt: TGTGCCAGCAGCTTAGCACTCAATCAGCCCCAGCATTTT
CDR3aa: CASSLALNQPQHF

v_gene: TRBV7-3
j_gene: TRBJ2-4
d_gene: TRBD1
len: 16
abundance: .
CDR3nt: TGTGCCAGCAGCTTGGGACCGACAGGGGGGAAAAACATTCAGTACTTC
CDR3aa: CASSLGPTGGKNIQYF

v_gene: TRBV7-9
j_gene: TRBJ2-3
d_gene: TRBD1
len: 15
abundance: few
CDR3nt: TGTGCCAGCATCGAGGGGGGCAGGGGGCGCGGTACGCAGTATTTT
CDR3aa: CASIEGGRGRGTQYF

v_gene: TRBV10-3
j_gene: TRBJ2-1
d_gene: TRBD2
len: 15
abundance: .
CDR3nt: TGTGCCATCAGGACGACTAGCGGGAGTGGGAATGAGCAGTTCTTC
CDR3aa: CAIRTTSGSGNEQFF

v_gene: TRBV9
j_gene: TRBJ2-5
d_gene: .
len: 14
abundance: .
CDR3nt: TGTGCCAGCAGCGTAGCCGCTACTCAAGAGACCCAGTACTTC
CDR3aa: CASSVAATQETQYF

v_gene: TRBV9
j_gene: TRBJ2-3
d_gene: .
len: 15
abundance: few
CDR3nt: TGTGCCAGCAGCGTCAGCGGTACTAGCACAGATACGCAGTATTTT
CDR3aa: CASSVSGTSTDTQYF

v_gene: TRBV7-2
j_gene: TRBJ2-4
d_gene: TRBD1
len: 15
abundance: few
CDR3nt: TGTGCCAGCAGCTTAGACGGGACAGGGAAAAACATTCAGTACTTC
CDR3aa: CASSLDGTGKNIQYF

v_gene: TRBV12-2
j_gene: TRBJ2-4
d_gene: .
len: 19
abundance: .
CDR3nt: TGTGCAAGTCGCTTAGTCCCAGCGGGAGGGCCAATGGGCAAAAACATTCAGTACTTC
CDR3aa: CASRLVPAGGPMGKNIQYF

v_gene: TRBV19
j_gene: TRBJ1-5
d_gene: .
len: 16
abundance: few
CDR3nt: TGTGCCAGTAGTGTCGAAGGGGCGCGAGACAATCAGCCCCAGCATTTT
CDR3aa: CASSVEGARDNQPQHF

v_gene: TRBV9
j_gene: TRBJ2-7
d_gene: TRBD1
len: 15
abundance: .
CDR3nt: TGTGCCAGCAGCCCCCGAACCGGGACAGGGGGCGAGCAGTACTTC
CDR3aa: CASSPRTGTGGEQYF

v_gene: TRBV7-6
j_gene: TRBJ1-5
d_gene: .
len: 15
abundance: few
CDR3nt: TGTGCCAGCAGCTTAGCTCCGGGAAGCAATCAGCCCCAGCATTTT
CDR3aa: CASSLAPGSNQPQHF

v_gene: TRBV21-1
j_gene: TRBJ1-1
d_gene: .
len: 13
abundance: many
CDR3nt: TGTGCCAGCTCCGGGACAGGGGGGACTGAAGCTTTCTTT
CDR3aa: CASSGTGGTEAFF

v_gene: TRBV11-2
j_gene: TRBJ2-1
d_gene: .
len: 11
abundance: few
CDR3nt: TGTGCCAGCAGCAAAGTCCGGGAGCAGTTCTTC
CDR3aa: CASSKVREQFF

v_gene: TRBV7-7
j_gene: TRBJ2-7
d_gene: .
len: 13
abundance: .
CDR3nt: TGTGCCAGCAGCCCCGGCCCCTCCTACGAGCAGTACTTC
CDR3aa: CASSPGPSYEQYF

v_gene: TRBV7-8
j_gene: TRBJ1-5
d_gene: TRBD1
len: 14
abundance: few
CDR3nt: TGTGCCAGCAGCATGACAGGGTTAGGACAGCCCCAGCATTTT
CDR3aa: CASSMTGLGQPQHF

v_gene: TRBV4-3
j_gene: TRBJ2-3
d_gene: .
len: 15
abundance: .
CDR3nt: TGCGCCAGCAGCCAAGAGACTAGTTCAATAGATACGCAGTATTTT
CDR3aa: CASSQETSSIDTQYF

v_gene: TRBV15
j_gene: TRBJ1-1
d_gene: .
len: 13
abundance: .
CDR3nt: TGTGCCACCAGCAGGGATACAGCGCCTCAAGCTTTCTTT
CDR3aa: CATSRDTAPQAFF

v_gene: TRBV5-4
j_gene: TRBJ1-6
d_gene: .
len: 13
abundance: .
CDR3nt: TGTGCCAGCAGCCCTATGTTAGGTAGGGGGCTCCACTTT
CDR3aa: CASSPMLGRGLHF

v_gene: TRBV5-4
j_gene: TRBJ2-5
d_gene: TRBD1
len: 15
abundance: few
CDR3nt: TGTGCCAGCAGCTACAGGACAGGGGGCGTAGAGACCCAGTACTTC
CDR3aa: CASSYRTGGVETQYF

v_gene: TRBV14
j_gene: TRBJ2-2
d_gene: TRBD1
len: 18
abundance: .
CDR3nt: TGTGCCAGCAGCCAAGAAATAGCCGGGACAGGGTTCGGCGGGGAGCTGTTTTTT
CDR3aa: CASSQEIAGTGFGGELFF

v_gene: TRBV5-4
j_gene: TRBJ2-2
d_gene: TRBD2
len: 17
abundance: .
CDR3nt: TGTGCCAGCAGCTTGGCTAGCGGGGGCCCTAAAGGCGGGGAGCTGTTTTTT
CDR3aa: CASSLASGGPKGGELFF

v_gene: TRBV6-1
j_gene: TRBJ1-5
d_gene: TRBD1
len: 15
abundance: few
CDR3nt: TGTGCCAGCAAGGAGGCGACAGGGGTGATTCAGCCCCAGCATTTT
CDR3aa: CASKEATGVIQPQHF

v_gene: TRBV28
j_gene: TRBJ1-2
d_gene: .
len: 13
abundance: few
CDR3nt: TGTGCCAGCAGTTTTCGGGGGGGTTATGGCTACACCTTC
CDR3aa: CASSFRGGYGYTF

v_gene: TRBV5-5
j_gene: TRBJ1-1
d_gene: TRBD1
len: 14
abundance: .
CDR3nt: TGTGCCAGCAGCACGTGGGACAGGGGCACTGAAGCTTTCTTT
CDR3aa: CASSTWDRGTEAFF

v_gene: TRBV7-3
j_gene: TRBJ2-1
d_gene: TRBD2
len: 17
abundance: many
CDR3nt: TGTGCCAGCAGCCCGGGACTAGCGGGAGTAGGTCGGAATGAGCAGTTCTTC
CDR3aa: CASSPGLAGVGRNEQFF

v_gene: TRBV7-2
j_gene: TRBJ2-2
d_gene: TRBD1
len: 15
abundance: few
CDR3nt: TGTGCCAGCAGCCCCTGGACAGGCCCAATCGCGGAGCTGTTTTTT
CDR3aa: CASSPWTGPIAELFF

v_gene: TRBV2
j_gene: TRBJ2-2
d_gene: TRBD1
len: 13
abundance: few
CDR3nt: TGTGCCAGCCAGACAGGGGGGACCGGGGAGCTGTTTTTT
CDR3aa: CASQTGGTGELFF

v_gene: TRBV7-2
j_gene: TRBJ2-7
d_gene: TRBD2
len: 18
abundance: .
CDR3nt: TGTGCCAGCAGCTTAGCGGATAGCGGGGGGGCGAGCTCCTACGAGCAGTACTTC
CDR3aa: CASSLADSGGASSYEQYF

v_gene: TRBV11-1
j_gene: TRBJ2-2
d_gene: .
len: 13
abundance: .
CDR3nt: TGTGCCAGCAGCCGACAGGCGAGGGGGGAGCTGTTTTTT
CDR3aa: CASSRQARGELFF

v_gene: TRBV27
j_gene: TRBJ2-6
d_gene: .
len: 15
abundance: few
CDR3nt: TGTGCCAGCAGCCCTCAGACAACTGGGGCCAACGTCCTGACTTTC
CDR3aa: CASSPQTTGANVLTF

v_gene: TRBV5-6
j_gene: TRBJ2-5
d_gene: TRBD2
len: 15
abundance: .
CDR3nt: TGTGCCAGCAGAAGACTAGCGGGGTTAGAAGAGACCCAGTACTTC
CDR3aa: CASRRLAGLEETQYF

v_gene: TRBV9
j_gene: TRBJ1-2
d_gene: TRBD1
len: 14
abundance: many
CDR3nt: TGTGCCAGCAGCTTAGGGACAGGGAGCTATGGCTACACCTTC
CDR3aa: CASSLGTGSYGYTF

v_gene: TRBV6-5
j_gene: TRBJ1-2
d_gene: TRBD1
len: 15
abundance: .
CDR3nt: TGTGCCAGCAGACCGGGAGGGGGCCGGAACTATGGCTACACCTTC
CDR3aa: CASRPGGGRNYGYTF

v_gene: TRBV27
j_gene: TRBJ2-2
d_gene: .
len: 15
abundance: .
CDR3nt: TGTGCCAGCAGTTTAGAGGCAGGGGTGGCCGGGGAGCTGTTTTTT
CDR3aa: CASSLEAGVAGELFF

v_gene: TRBV5-6
j_gene: TRBJ2-5
d_gene: .
len: 14
abundance: .
CDR3nt: TGTGCCAGCAGCTGGGGGACGTTGGGAGAGACCCAGTACTTC
CDR3aa: CASSWGTLGETQYF

v_gene: TRBV4-3
j_gene: TRBJ2-4
d_gene: TRBD1
len: 12
abundance: many
CDR3nt: TGCGCCAGCAGCCAAGGCAAGGGGGCTCAGTACTTC
CDR3aa: CASSQGKGAQYF

v_gene: TRBV4-1
j_gene: TRBJ1-1
d_gene: .
len: 13
abundance: few
CDR3nt: TGCGCCAGCAGCCAAGATCAGGTGACTGAAGCTTTCTTT
CDR3aa: CASSQDQVTEAFF

v_gene: TRBV30
j_gene: TRBJ1-4
d_gene: TRBD1
len: 15
abundance: .
CDR3nt: TGTGCCTGGACCGCCGGACAGGCGGTCGGCGAAAAACTGTTTTTT
CDR3aa: CAWTAGQAVGEKLFF